Below are 24 T cell receptor beta chains sequenced from a single sample in a study of blood T cell repertoires in COVID-19. Sequenced by immunoSEQ multiplex PCR; TCRdb stores in-frame clones only, minus some. The sample lists about 170,000 clones, approximately 91% seen once, with roughly 5.3% in the top ten. The sample comprised peripheral blood. The receptors were sampled from a man aged 18-30 years with COVID-19, enrolled during active disease.

The chain employs TRBV7-8 and TRBJ1-2, with 9 bases fitting TRBD1. Germline V gene sequence: CDR1 SGHVS, CDR2 FQNEAQ. The CDR3 totals 12 residues. The junction had 8 bases not matched to a gene; V was cut back by 5 bases and J by 13 bases. CDR3 region: CASSGTGSMSTF. CDR3 DNA: TGTGCCAGCAGCGGGACAGGGTCCATGTCCACCTTC.

This chain connects TRBV7-9 to TRBJ2-1; 8 positions match TRBD2. Germline values: CDR1 SEHNR, CDR2 FQNEAQ (reference sequence). J gave up 0 bases and V 3 bases, and 13 bases lay outside the gene matches. The CDR3 loop spans 19 amino acids. The CDR3 here is CASSFSAGSGKSSYNEQFF. Written as DNA, the CDR3 is TGTGCCAGCAGCTTCTCGGCAGGTAGCGGGAAGAGCTCCTACAATGAGCAGTTCTTC.

The V and J genes are TRBV2 and TRBJ2-7; D may be TRBD2 (5 bases). Germline V CDR1 and CDR2: SNHLY, FYNNEI. This CDR3 region has 15 residues. V shed 6 bases and J shed 1 base, with 16 bases lying between them. The CDR3 is CASSDGGSRSYEQYF. The DNA for the CDR3 is TGTGCCAGCAGCGATGGAGGAAGCCGGTCCTACGAGCAGTACTTC.

This chain joins TRBV29-1 and TRBJ2-7, with no clear D. Germline V CDR1 and CDR2: SQVTM, ANQGSEA. Deletions cut 4 bases from V and 7 bases from J, with 17 bases between. The CDR3 has 13 residues. CDR3 DNA sequence: TGCAGCGTTGCTACCGTGCGCCTAGAGGAGCAGTACTTC. Encoded protein: CSVATVRLEEQYF.

This chain connects TRBV28 to TRBJ1-5, with a possible D match to TRBD1 (5 bases). Germline V gives CDR1 MDHEN, CDR2 SYDVKM. Trimming cost V 8 bases and J 8 bases, with 16 bases left between them. CDR3 length: 13 residues. The CDR3 protein is CASYQGGLKPQHF. The CDR3 DNA reads as TGTGCCAGCTATCAGGGTGGATTGAAGCCCCAGCATTTT.

This chain connects TRBV18 to TRBJ2-1, with D possibly being TRBD1 (5 bases). V lost 2 bases and J 10 bases, leaving 9 bases between the germline ends. Germline values: CDR1 KGHSH, CDR2 LQKENI. The CDR3 has 12 residues. The CDR3, as DNA: TGTGCCAGCTCACCAGGGGCGCGGGAGCAGTTCTTC. It is translated as CASSPGAREQFF.

The gene calls are TRBV15 and TRBJ2-3; unclear D gene. This CDR3 comprises 12 residues. Germline CDR1 LNHNV, CDR2 YYDKDF (reference sequence). The V end was cut by 6 bases, the J end by 3 bases, with 7 bases between. This CDR3 is CATSRVTDTQYF. The CDR3, as DNA: TGTGCCACCAGTCGGGTTACAGATACGCAGTATTTT.

The chain has TRBV12-5 and TRBJ1-5, with D unresolved. CDR3 length equals 13 residues. Between the trimmed V and J ends, which lost 7 bases and 5 bases, there was a span of 12 bases. Germline CDR1 is LGHNT and CDR2 is FRNRAP. CDR3 DNA sequence: TGTGCTAGTGCCCGTTCCGGGGATCAGCCCCAGCATTTT. Translating it yields CASARSGDQPQHF.

The V call is TRBV18, the J call TRBJ2-7; tentative D call: TRBD1 (6 bases). The CDR3 covers 13 residues. The germline V and J ends were trimmed by 8 bases and 6 bases, with 17 bases remaining between them. Germline assignment: CDR1 KGHSH and CDR2 LQKENI. The chain's CDR3 is CASQLGHSSEQYF. The DNA for the CDR3 is TGTGCCAGCCAATTGGGACATTCCAGCGAGCAGTACTTC.

V and J are TRBV7-2 and TRBJ2-7; possibly TRBD2 for D (5 bases). This CDR3 region has 14 residues. Deletions cut 3 bases from V and 4 bases from J, with 13 bases between. Germline assignment: CDR1 SGHTA and CDR2 FQGNSA. CDR3 bases: TGTGCCAGCAGCTTTTCGAGAGGGTCTTACGAGCAGTACTTC. This codes for CASSFSRGSYEQYF.

In its sample, this clone was seen a few times. The chain carries TRBV5-1 and TRBJ1-1; no clear D. The V end was cut by 2 bases, the J end by 5 bases, with 10 bases between. This CDR3 contains 13 residues. The V gene's germline CDR1 is SGHRS and CDR2 YFSETQ. The CDR3 region is CASSFGGPTEAFF. The CDR3 coding sequence is TGCGCCAGCAGCTTTGGAGGGCCAACTGAAGCTTTCTTT.

Concerning this clone itself: The final CDR3 position lacks the conserved phenylalanine or tryptophan, pointing to a likely read error. The DNA is left out, because the CDR3 cannot be placed on it with certainty; the CDR3 is given as TCRdb lists it. The chain uses TRBV5-8 and TRBJ1-1. The CDR3 has 12 residues if both end residues are counted. Germline V CDR1 and CDR2: SGHTS, YDEGEE. CDR3 residues: CASSLGLRDPVI.

The gene calls are TRBV27 and TRBJ1-2; 7 bases fit TRBD1. Germline V gene sequence: CDR1 MNHEY, CDR2 SMNVEV (reference sequence). V dropped 4 bases and J dropped 2; count of bases not matched to a gene: 7. This CDR3 is 15 amino acids long. The DNA for the CDR3 is TGTGCCAGCAGTTCCTCGACAGGGTTGAACTATGGCTACACCTTC. It is translated as CASSSSTGLNYGYTF.

Here the CDR3 DNA reads TGTGCCAGCAGGCTACCAGGGGTTTATGAAAAACTGTTTTTT. Encoded protein: CASRLPGVYEKLFF. The J gene is TRBJ1-4, the V gene TRBV11-2; TRBD1 is a possible D gene (6 bases). This CDR3 contains 14 residues. V lost 6 bases and J 6 bases, leaving 14 bases between the germline ends. Germline lookup yields CDR1 SGHAT and CDR2 FQNNGV.

This chain links TRBV10-3 with TRBJ2-1; the match to TRBD2 covers 11 bases. The length of the CDR3 is 14 residues. CDR1 and CDR2 from the germline V gene are ENHRY and SYGVKD. With V trimmed by 11 bases and J by 3 bases, 6 bases remained unmatched. The CDR3 loop is CAGGTSGIYNEQFF. CDR3 DNA: TGTGCCGGCGGGACTAGCGGAATCTACAATGAGCAGTTCTTC.

The chain carries TRBV4-3 and TRBJ2-1; possible D gene TRBD2, 5 bases. Trimming pared 2 bases from V and 3 bases from J, leaving 17 bases between. The germline CDR1 and CDR2 sequences are LGHNA and YSLEER. The CDR3 covers 17 residues. The CDR3 loop is CASSQPRAGGDYNEQFF. The DNA of the CDR3 is TGCGCCAGCAGCCAACCGCGCGCGGGTGGGGACTACAATGAGCAGTTCTTC.

This clone has only a few counts. The chain links TRBV7-8 to TRBJ1-1; D ambiguous. Trimming took 1 base from V and 5 from J, leaving 5 bases between them. This CDR3 has 12 residues. The germline CDR1 and CDR2 sequences are SGHVS and FQNEAQ. CDR3: CASSLETTEAFF. The CDR3 DNA reads TGTGCCAGCAGCTTAGAGACTACTGAAGCTTTCTTT.

The V gene is TRBV7-9, the J gene TRBJ2-1, with 11 bases that match TRBD2. The V and J ends lost 5 bases and 5 bases, in that order; junction bases with no gene match: 11. The germline V gene has CDR1 SEHNR and CDR2 FQNEAQ (reference sequence). The CDR3 extends over 17 amino acids. CDR3: CASSLPSSGRSDNEQFF. CDR3 DNA sequence: TGTGCCAGCAGCCTACCTTCTAGCGGGAGGTCGGACAATGAGCAGTTCTTC. Based on the CDR3 plus reference TRBV7-9 and TRBJ2-1, the full variable domain is DTGVSQNPRHKITKRGQNVTFRCDPISEHNRLYWYRQTLGQGPEFLTYFQNEAQLEKSRLLSDRFSAERPKGSFSTLEIQRTEQGDSAMYLCASSLPSSGRSDNEQFFGPGTRLTVL.

V usage is TRBV3-1 (or the pseudogene TRBV3-2) and J usage is TRBJ1-6, with TRBD1 identical over 9 bases. The V segment lost 4 bases and the J segment 7 bases; nucleotides outside the gene matches: 5. The CDR3 loop spans 15 amino acids. Per germline, CDR1 LGHDT and CDR2 YNNKEL (reference sequence). This chain's CDR3 is CASSRTDRGNSPLHF. In DNA form, the CDR3 reads TGTGCCAGCAGCCGGACCGACAGGGGGAATTCACCCCTCCACTTT.

The chain recombines TRBV5-4 with TRBJ2-5, with 7 bases identical to TRBD2. CDR1 is SGHNT and CDR2 is YYREEE in the germline V gene (reference sequence). V lost 4 bases to trimming and J lost 5 bases; unmatched junction nucleotides: 8. The CDR3 contains 14 residues. The DNA for the CDR3 is TGTGCCAGCAGCGTCCGACTAGCCGGCGAGACCCAGTACTTC. Translating it yields CASSVRLAGETQYF.

This rearrangement joins TRBV11-3 to TRBJ1-1; D gene unclear. CDR3 length: 15 amino acids. Germline lookup yields CDR1 SGHNT and CDR2 YENEEA. The ends were cut back, 5 bases at V and 1 base at J, with 14 bases in the middle. The chain's CDR3 is CASSPGGGENTEAFF. The DNA for the CDR3 is TGTGCCAGCAGCCCCGGAGGTGGAGAGAACACTGAAGCTTTCTTT.

The V and J genes are TRBV6-2 or TRBV6-3 and TRBJ2-1; the match to TRBD2 covers 7 bases. In germline, CDR1 is MNHEY, CDR2 SVGEGT. V lost 2 bases, J lost 4 bases, and 5 bases stayed unmatched. The CDR3 contains 15 residues. The DNA of the CDR3 is TGTGCCAGCAGTTACGGTGGGAGGGCGTACAATGAGCAGTTCTTC. Protein sequence: CASSYGGRAYNEQFF.

The CDR3 sequence is CASSLEGKRGYTF. The CDR3 DNA sequence: TGTGCCAGCAGCCTAGAAGGCAAGCGTGGCTACACCTTC. V and J are TRBV9 and TRBJ1-2, with D hard to call. The germline gives CDR1 SGDLS, CDR2 YYNGEE. The CDR3 extends over 13 amino acids. Trimming pared 4 bases from V and 7 bases from J, leaving 14 bases between.

The rearrangement uses TRBV7-9 and TRBJ1-1; tentative D call: TRBD1 (5 bases). Germline CDR1 SEHNR, CDR2 FQNEAQ (reference sequence). Deletions cut 3 bases from V and 4 bases from J, with 12 bases between. The CDR3 length is 14 residues. The CDR3 here is CASSFGWGGTEAFF. The CDR3 DNA reads TGTGCCAGCAGCTTCGGATGGGGGGGCACTGAAGCTTTCTTT.